This T cell receptor beta chain was profiled in a study of OX40 agonist ivuxolimab in advanced cancers. TCRdb's copy holds only in-frame clones and misses some; the assay was immunoSEQ multiplex PCR. The sample lists about 92,000 clones; roughly 93% were seen once. This CDR3 spans 15 amino acids. Trimming took 1 base from V and 8 from J; bases not matched to a gene: 7. The germline CDR1 and CDR2 sequences are SGDLS and YYNGEE. The sample was CD4+ or CD8+ T cells sorted from blood, taken in a trial of the OX40 agonist ivuxolimab. This sequence was found in an adult with an advanced solid tumor such as melanoma, head and neck, liver or kidney cancer. The chain carries TRBV9 and TRBJ2-1, with TRBD2 matching 9 bases. CDR3 in amino acids: CASSVLVAGVDEQFF. The CDR3 coding sequence is TGTGCCAGCAGCGTATTGGTAGCGGGAGTGGATGAGCAGTTCTTC.